This TCR beta chain was sequenced during a study of blood T cell repertoires in COVID-19. About the research overall: The analysed material was cDNA or gDNA that came from T cells, B-cell-depleted T cells, or PBMCs.

The CDR3 is 17 amino acids. V dropped 6 bases and J dropped 0; count of bases not matched to a gene: 10. Germline values: CDR1 LNHDA, CDR2 SQIVND (reference sequence). Original processing notes: Reference gene primers were amplified, and this amplification served to estimate nucleated cell counts. Data came from immunoSEQ multiplex PCR; TCRdb stores just in-frame clones and leaves some out. V and J calls and clone size are given by that table; D and trimming were obtained from the DNA. The profile shows roughly 120,000 clones, roughly 87% of them singletons. This chain joins TRBV19 and TRBJ2-7; 11 nucleotides line up with TRBD2. The source is a human donor in a cohort sampled during active COVID-19. Sample: peripheral blood. CDR3: CASRQNRTSGSSYEQYF. The DNA for the CDR3 is TGTGCCAGTAGACAAAATCGGACTAGCGGGTCCTCCTACGAGCAGTACTTC.